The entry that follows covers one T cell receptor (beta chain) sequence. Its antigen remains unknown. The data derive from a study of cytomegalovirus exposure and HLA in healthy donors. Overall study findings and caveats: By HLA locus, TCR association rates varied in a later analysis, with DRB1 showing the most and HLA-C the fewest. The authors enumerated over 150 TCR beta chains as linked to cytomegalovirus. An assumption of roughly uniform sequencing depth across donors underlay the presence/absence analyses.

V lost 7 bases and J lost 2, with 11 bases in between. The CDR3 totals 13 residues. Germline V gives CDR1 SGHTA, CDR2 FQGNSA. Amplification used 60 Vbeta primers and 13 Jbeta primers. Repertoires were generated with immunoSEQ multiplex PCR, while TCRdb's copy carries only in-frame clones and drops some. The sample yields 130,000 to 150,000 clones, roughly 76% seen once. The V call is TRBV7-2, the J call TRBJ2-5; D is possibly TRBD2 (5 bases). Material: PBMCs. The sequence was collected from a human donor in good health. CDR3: CASTLAFQETQYF. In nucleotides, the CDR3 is TGTGCCAGCACTCTAGCCTTTCAAGAGACCCAGTACTTC.